This passage covers 32 T cell receptor beta chains from one sample sequenced in a study of cytomegalovirus exposure and HLA in healthy donors. 13 Jbeta primers and 60 Vbeta primers were used for the PCR. Sequencing was performed with immunoSEQ multiplex PCR; in TCRdb, only in-frame clones are kept and a portion is missing. The sample gives 140,000 to 150,000 clones, approximately 80% of which show up once; 3.5% to 5.5% is in the top ten. The sequenced sample was PBMCs. Receptors originate from a woman aged 40 to 49 in good health and CMV-seropositive.

V and J are TRBV6-5 and TRBJ2-3, with 7 bases lining up with TRBD1. The CDR3 runs 15 residues. With V trimmed by 8 bases and J by 2 bases, 10 bases remained unmatched. CDR1 and CDR2 from the germline V gene are MNHEY and SVGAGI. The CDR3 region is CASAPIGTDTDTQYF. CDR3 bases: TGTGCCAGCGCACCTATCGGGACAGACACAGATACGCAGTATTTT.

The chain carries TRBV4-1 and TRBJ1-2, with TRBD1 as a possible D gene (5 bases). CDR1 and CDR2 from the germline V gene are MGHRA and YSYEKL. This CDR3 has 16 residues. The V and J ends lost 1 base and 0 bases respectively, with 12 bases between them. CDR3 nucleotides: TGCGCCAGCAGCCAAGGGGCAGGGCTTGCTAACTATGGCTACACCTTC. Translating gives CASSQGAGLANYGYTF.

The chain links TRBV5-8 to TRBJ2-3; 11 bases align to TRBD1. Per germline, CDR1 SGHTS and CDR2 YDEGEE. J lost 4 bases, V lost 0 bases, and 1 base had no gene match. The CDR3 contains 15 residues. The DNA of the CDR3 is TGTGCCAGCAGCTTGGGGACAGGGGGCCCAGATACGCAGTATTTT. As protein: CASSLGTGGPDTQYF.

For this clone: In the same sample, other DNA sequences code for this CDR3. The chain combines TRBV18 with TRBJ2-7; D not certain. V lost 3 bases to trimming and J lost 0 bases, with 9 bases between them. CDR1 is KGHSH and CDR2 is LQKENI in the germline V gene. CDR3 length equals 14 residues. The CDR3 sequence is CASSPTETSYEQYF. The CDR3 DNA follows: TGTGCCAGCTCACCTACAGAAACCTCCTACGAGCAGTACTTC.

This rearrangement joins TRBV6-4 to TRBJ2-3, with 10 bases identical to TRBD2. CDR1 MRHNA and CDR2 SNTAGT come from the germline V gene. The CDR3 covers 15 residues. J lost 5 bases, V lost 4 bases, and 6 bases had no gene match. CDR3 nucleotide sequence: TGTGCCAGCAGTGGACCAGCGGGGGGGCAAGATACGCAGTATTTT. This encodes CASSGPAGGQDTQYF.

This sequence joins TRBV7-3 and TRBJ2-3; TRBD2 is a possible D gene (6 bases). The germline gives CDR1 SGHTA, CDR2 FQGTGA. The germline V and J ends were trimmed by 3 bases and 0 bases, with 13 bases remaining between them. The CDR3 length is 16 residues. The CDR3 reads CASSLLGGPSTDTQYF. As DNA, the CDR3 is TGTGCCAGCAGCTTGTTGGGGGGACCTAGCACAGATACGCAGTATTTT.

This clone has only one observation. The J gene is TRBJ2-7, the V gene TRBV9, with D possibly being TRBD2 (5 bases). This CDR3 is 13 amino acids long. Germline V gene data show CDR1 as SGDLS and CDR2 as YYNGEE. V gave up 2 bases and J gave up 4 bases, with 10 bases separating them. DNA of the CDR3: TGTGCCAGCAGCGTCGGGGTGGGGTACGAGCAGTACTTC. This gives the protein CASSVGVGYEQYF.

This clone has only one observation. The chain combines TRBV7-3 with TRBJ2-1; a possible D gene is TRBD1 (5 bases). Germline CDR1 and CDR2: SGHTA and FQGTGA. The length of the CDR3 is 14 residues. V was pared by 1 base and J by 15 bases, with 19 bases between. The CDR3 DNA reads as TGTGCCAGCAGCTTAAGTGGCCCGCAGGGATTTATGTTCTTC. Amino acids: CASSLSGPQGFMFF.

This clone was seen just once. J is TRBJ2-3 and V is TRBV18; the match to TRBD2 covers 10 bases. Germline V gives CDR1 KGHSH, CDR2 LQKENI. Trimming took 3 bases from V and 6 from J; bases not matched to a gene: 6. The CDR3 length is 15 residues. CDR3: CASSPLAGAPDTQYF. CDR3 bases: TGTGCCAGCTCACCCCTAGCGGGGGCTCCCGATACGCAGTATTTT.

V and J are TRBV6-4 and TRBJ1-2, with TRBD1 matching 9 bases. Germline V gene lookup returns CDR1 MRHNA and CDR2 SNTAGT. V gave up 5 bases and J gave up 7 bases; unmatched junction bases: 5. This CDR3 comprises 13 residues. CDR3 protein: CASSPGTGLGYTF. CDR3 DNA: TGTGCCAGCAGTCCCGGGACAGGGCTTGGCTACACCTTC.

The chain recombines TRBV11-2 with TRBJ1-5; 7 bases are shared with TRBD1. This CDR3 is built from 16 residues. Germline V gene lookup returns CDR1 SGHAT and CDR2 FQNNGV. Trimming removed 5 bases from V and 6 bases from J; junction bases left unmatched: 13. CDR3 nucleotides: TGTGCCAGCAGCACAACCAGGGGGAACAGGGCTCAGCCCCAGCATTTT. This codes for CASSTTRGNRAQPQHF.

The chain is built from TRBV6-5 and TRBJ1-2, with D unresolved. The CDR3 runs to 14 residues. V lost 0 bases, J lost 9 bases, and 14 bases lay in between. Germline V gene sequence: CDR1 MNHEY, CDR2 SVGAGI. The CDR3 sequence is CASSYSTRPMSYTF. The DNA of the CDR3 is TGTGCCAGCAGTTACTCAACGCGCCCCATGAGCTACACCTTC.

The rearrangement uses TRBV7-9 and TRBJ1-2; maybe TRBD1 (6 bases). V lost 5 bases and J 6 bases, leaving 16 bases between the germline ends. The CDR3 has 14 residues. Germline V CDR1 and CDR2: SEHNR, FQNEAQ (reference sequence). As DNA, the CDR3 is TGTGCCAGCAGCCACGACAGGTTGGAGGATGGCTACACCTTC. Translation: CASSHDRLEDGYTF. The full variable domain, in which reference TRBV7-9 and TRBJ1-2 provide the parts outside the CDR3, is DTGVSQNPRHKITKRGQNVTFRCDPISEHNRLYWYRQTLGQGPEFLTYFQNEAQLEKSRLLSDRFSAERPKGSFSTLEIQRTEQGDSAMYLCASSHDRLEDGYTFGSGTRLTVV.

The chain has TRBV4-3 and TRBJ2-2, with 10 bases identical to TRBD1. V was pared by 4 bases and J by 7 bases, with 6 bases of the junction left unmatched. The length of the CDR3 is 15 residues. CDR1 is LGHNA and CDR2 is YSLEER in the germline V gene. Here the CDR3 reads CASSPRDRGIGELFF. CDR3 coding DNA: TGCGCCAGCAGCCCGAGGGACAGGGGCATCGGGGAGCTGTTTTTT.

The CDR3 DNA sequence: TGCGCCAGCGTGGATCAGACGGCGGTGGGGGAGCTGTTTTTT. This translates into CASVDQTAVGELFF. This chain links TRBV5-1 with TRBJ2-2; D is undetermined. The CDR3 is 14 amino acids. V was pared by 7 bases and J by 8 bases, with 18 bases between. The germline V gene has CDR1 SGHRS and CDR2 YFSETQ.

This chain uses TRBV11-1 with TRBJ2-6; 9 bases are shared with TRBD1. Germline assignment: CDR1 SGHAT and CDR2 FQDESV (reference sequence). This CDR3 spans 16 amino acids. The V and J ends lost 6 bases and 3 bases, in that order; junction bases with no gene match: 6. The CDR3 protein is CASRQGTGFGANVLTF. Here the CDR3 DNA reads TGTGCCAGCAGGCAAGGGACAGGGTTTGGGGCCAACGTCCTGACTTTC.

The chain links TRBV19 to TRBJ1-5, with a tentative D call TRBD1 (6 bases). Germline CDR1 and CDR2: LNHDA and SQIVND (reference sequence). This CDR3 has 19 amino acids. Trimming shortened V by 5 bases and J by 0 bases, and 23 bases separated the two germline ends. CDR3 bases: TGTGCCAGTAGTTCCACCTGGAAGGGGGAGTTGAATAGCAATCAGCCCCAGCATTTT. Its translation is CASSSTWKGELNSNQPQHF.

The chain combines TRBV7-9 with TRBJ1-2, with a weak D call TRBD1 (5 bases). Trimming removed 7 bases from V and 7 bases from J, with 22 bases in between. This CDR3 is 15 amino acids long. From germline, CDR1 is SEHNR and CDR2 FQNEAQ (reference sequence). Written as DNA, the CDR3 is TGTGCCAGCACCAGGGTGGAGGGGATAGCGGGTGGCTACACCTTC. Translating gives CASTRVEGIAGGYTF.

V and J are TRBV11-2 and TRBJ1-2; 9 bases align to TRBD1. Germline CDR1 and CDR2: SGHAT and FQNNGV. This CDR3 has 13 amino acids. V was clipped by 5 bases and J by 4 bases; unmatched bases: 2. This CDR3 is CASSPGQGYGYTF. CDR3 sequence (DNA): TGTGCCAGCAGCCCGGGACAGGGCTATGGCTACACCTTC.

The chain links TRBV9 to TRBJ1-4, with D possibly matching TRBD1 (6 bases). With 3 bases removed from V and 6 bases from J, the gap between germline ends came to 18 bases. The CDR3 is made up of 16 amino acids. In germline, CDR1 is SGDLS, CDR2 YYNGEE. CDR3 residues: CASSETSGDLDEKLFF. The CDR3 DNA sequence: TGTGCCAGCAGCGAAACCTCAGGGGACCTTGATGAAAAACTGTTTTTT.

The rearrangement uses TRBV18 and TRBJ1-2; no clear D gene. Germline CDR1 is KGHSH and CDR2 is LQKENI. The CDR3 covers 13 residues. The V end was cut by 6 bases, the J end by 1 base, with 9 bases between. The CDR3 DNA is TGTGCCAGCTCTCGAACTGATAACTATGGCTACACCTTC. This encodes CASSRTDNYGYTF.

V usage is TRBV27 and J usage is TRBJ2-3; D is possibly TRBD1 (6 bases). The germline CDR1 and CDR2 sequences are MNHEY and SMNVEV (reference sequence). V was shortened by 8 bases and J by 2 bases, with 14 bases between the two germline ends. CDR3 size: 14 residues. CDR3 protein: CASSHRVYTDTQYF. CDR3 in DNA: TGTGCCAGCTCCCACAGGGTCTACACAGATACGCAGTATTTT.

The chain links TRBV19 to TRBJ1-5, with 9 nucleotides matching TRBD1. CDR1 and CDR2 (germline): LNHDA, SQIVND (reference sequence). V dropped 3 bases and J dropped 4; count of bases not matched to a gene: 4. The CDR3 spans 15 residues. The CDR3 protein is CASSMGTGSNQPQHF. The CDR3 DNA sequence: TGTGCCAGTAGTATGGGGACAGGGAGTAATCAGCCCCAGCATTTT.

This chain uses TRBV30 with TRBJ1-1; D possibly corresponds to TRBD1 (6 bases). Germline lookup yields CDR1 GTSNPN and CDR2 SVGIG (reference sequence). The CDR3 contains 12 residues. Trimming shortened V by 5 bases and J by 5 bases, and 12 bases separated the two germline ends. CDR3 coding DNA: TGTGCCTGGGACAGGATAGATACTGAAGCTTTCTTT. As protein: CAWDRIDTEAFF.

J is TRBJ1-1 and V is TRBV28; 8 nucleotides line up with TRBD1. There are 15 residues in the CDR3. The V gene's germline CDR1 is MDHEN and CDR2 SYDVKM. Trimming removed 5 bases from V and 2 bases from J; junction bases left unmatched: 7. The CDR3 sequence: CASSATTGANTEAFF. CDR3 coding DNA: TGTGCCAGCAGTGCTACGACAGGGGCCAACACTGAAGCTTTCTTT.

A few counts support this clone. The gene calls are TRBV28 and TRBJ2-1, with D possibly matching TRBD2 (5 bases). CDR1 MDHEN and CDR2 SYDVKM come from the germline V gene. Deletions cut 5 bases from V and 7 bases from J, with 12 bases between. This CDR3 has 13 residues. In DNA, the CDR3 is TGTGCCAGCAGTCCCCTTCGCGGGAATGAGCAGTTCTTC. Protein sequence: CASSPLRGNEQFF.

The chain employs TRBV27 and TRBJ2-7, with TRBD2 matching over 7 bases. Germline trimming cut 5 bases from V and 2 bases from J; bases unmatched to any gene: 6. Per the germline V gene, CDR1 is MNHEY and CDR2 is SMNVEV (reference sequence). This CDR3 contains 14 residues. CDR3 in DNA: TGTGCCAGCAGTCCCTTAGCGGGCACCTACGAGCAGTACTTC. This codes for CASSPLAGTYEQYF.

The rearrangement links TRBV5-5 to TRBJ1-4, with D hard to call. V dropped 4 bases and J dropped 3 bases, with 10 bases sitting between them. Germline V gives CDR1 SGHKS, CDR2 YYEKEE (reference sequence). The CDR3 length is 14 residues. CDR3: CASSRGRANEKLFF. CDR3 DNA: TGTGCCAGCAGCCGGGGTCGAGCTAATGAAAAACTGTTTTTT.

The chain links TRBV6-4 to TRBJ2-1; 8 bases agree with TRBD2. The ends lost 6 bases at V and 9 bases at J; junction bases unmatched: 10. Germline CDR1 is MRHNA and CDR2 is SNTAGT. The CDR3 spans 14 residues. The CDR3 nucleotides are TGTGCCAGCAGCCCCGGGACTAGAGTTGGTGAGCAGTTCTTC. Translated, it gives CASSPGTRVGEQFF.

This clone was counted between two and nine times. The chain carries TRBV18 and TRBJ2-5; D is undetermined. From germline, CDR1 is KGHSH and CDR2 LQKENI. V shed 2 bases and J shed 5 bases, with 3 bases lying between them. The CDR3 runs to 11 residues. CDR3 in DNA: TGTGCCAGCTCACCAGAGGAGACCCAGTACTTC. It encodes CASSPEETQYF.

This clone has a handful of counts. The CDR3 DNA is TGCGCCAGCAGCCAGGACAGGGTTAGTCGTGAAGCTTTCTTT. Translated, it gives CASSQDRVSREAFF. The chain employs TRBV4-3 and TRBJ1-1; the match to TRBD1 covers 8 bases. CDR1 is LGHNA and CDR2 is YSLEER in the germline V gene. The CDR3 has 14 amino acids. Trimming removed 3 bases from V and 7 bases from J; junction bases left unmatched: 7.

The V call is TRBV28, the J call TRBJ2-7; TRBD1 matches 7 bases. Germline CDR1 and CDR2: MDHEN and SYDVKM. This CDR3 spans 14 amino acids. Losses at the gene ends were 6 bases for V and 2 bases for J; bases not matched to a gene: 7. CDR3: CASRDPGQTYEQYF. The CDR3 DNA reads TGTGCCAGCAGAGATCCGGGACAGACCTACGAGCAGTACTTC. Full variable domain (outside the CDR3, taken from reference TRBV28 and TRBJ2-7): DVKVTQSSRYLVKRTGEKVFLECVQDMDHENMFWYRQDPGLGLRLIYFSYDVKMKEKGDIPEGYSVSREKKERFSLILESASTNQTSMYLCASRDPGQTYEQYFGPGTRLTVT.